This T cell receptor (beta chain) derives from a study of blood T cell repertoires in COVID-19. About the study: The United States, Italy and Spain were the sources of the acute and convalescent COVID-19 samples. PBMCs, B-cell-depleted T cells, or T cells provided the cDNA or gDNA that made up the material.

Original handling: Using reference gene primer amplification, nucleated cell counts were estimated. Here immunoSEQ multiplex PCR was the method, and the copy in TCRdb shows in-frame clones only, minus some. V, J and clone size derive from that table, while D and trimming were established from the DNA sequence. The repertoire holds about 140,000 clones, approximately 83% seen once, with around 8% in the top ten. The CDR3 length is 13 residues. Per germline, CDR1 MNHEY and CDR2 SVGAGI. V was pared by 6 bases and J by 3 bases, with 9 bases between. The source material was peripheral blood. The sequence derives from a human donor in a cohort sampled during active COVID-19. The rearrangement links TRBV6-5 to TRBJ2-1; perhaps TRBD1 as D (6 bases). As DNA, the CDR3 is TGTGCCAGCAGGGAGGACAGCTACAATGAGCAGTTCTTC. Translating gives CASREDSYNEQFF.